The 19 T cell receptor beta chains listed next were all sequenced from one sample in a study of cytomegalovirus exposure and HLA in healthy donors. Use of 60 Vbeta and 13 Jbeta primers characterized the PCR. Sequencing used immunoSEQ multiplex PCR; TCRdb keeps in-frame clones, though not all of them. The sample shows approximately 150,000 clones, around three quarters of them seen only once. The sample comprised PBMCs. The receptors derive from a woman between 40 and 50 years old in good health and CMV-seronegative.

This clone came up a few times. The rearrangement links TRBV29-1 to TRBJ1-2; D is perhaps TRBD1 (6 bases). Trimming left V 5 bases short and J 5 bases short, with 15 bases between. This CDR3 is built from 13 residues. Germline loops: CDR1 SQVTM, CDR2 ANQGSEA. This chain's CDR3 is CSVQQGSGYGYTF. CDR3 DNA: TGCAGCGTTCAACAGGGCTCGGGGTATGGCTACACCTTC.

The chain is built from TRBV5-4 and TRBJ2-1; TRBD2 agrees at 11 bases. V was clipped by 2 bases and J by 8 bases; unmatched bases: 9. The CDR3 is made up of 16 amino acids. Per the germline V gene, CDR1 is SGHNT and CDR2 is YYREEE (reference sequence). The CDR3 DNA reads TGTGCCAGCAGCTTCCCACTAGCGGGAGAGGGATATGAGCAGTTCTTC. It codes for CASSFPLAGEGYEQFF. Supplemented by reference TRBV5-4 and TRBJ2-1, the full variable domain reads ETGVTQSPTHLIKTRGQQVTLRCSSQSGHNTVSWYQQALGQGPQFIFQYYREEENGRGNFPPRFSGLQFPNYSSELNVNALELDDSALYLCASSFPLAGEGYEQFFGPGTRLTVL.

This chain uses TRBV28 with TRBJ1-2, with D perhaps matching TRBD1 (5 bases). Trimming shortened V by 6 bases and J by 2 bases, and 22 bases separated the two germline ends. The CDR3 contains 17 residues. CDR1 is MDHEN, CDR2 SYDVKM, per germline. CDR3: CASRNFGGLGRNYGYTF. CDR3 in DNA: TGTGCCAGCAGAAACTTTGGGGGTCTTGGGAGGAACTATGGCTACACCTTC.

The chain is built from TRBV5-4 and TRBJ1-2; D remains ambiguous. The germline gives CDR1 SGHNT, CDR2 YYREEE (reference sequence). The CDR3 extends over 13 amino acids. V was clipped by 0 bases and J by 5 bases, with 8 bases between them. The CDR3: CASSLGPRYGYTF. In DNA form, the CDR3 reads TGTGCCAGCAGCTTGGGGCCCCGATATGGCTACACCTTC.

The V gene is TRBV19, the J gene TRBJ2-7, with 8 positions matching TRBD1. The ends lost 6 bases at V and 6 bases at J; junction bases unmatched: 13. The CDR3 is 15 amino acids. From germline, CDR1 is LNHDA and CDR2 SQIVND (reference sequence). CDR3 region: CASSRSTGARSEQYF. CDR3 bases: TGTGCCAGTAGCCGCTCGACAGGGGCTCGGAGCGAGCAGTACTTC.

The gene calls are TRBV6-5 and TRBJ1-2; D might be TRBD1 (6 bases). Trimming left V 5 bases short and J 8 bases short, with 15 bases between. The CDR3 loop spans 13 amino acids. Germline assignment: CDR1 MNHEY and CDR2 SVGAGI. The CDR3 DNA reads as TGTGCCAGCAGTAATGGGGGGGCTGCGGGCTACACCTTC. It specifies CASSNGGAAGYTF.

V usage is TRBV28 and J usage is TRBJ1-4; 7 bases align to TRBD1. The CDR3 is 14 amino acids. Germline CDR1 and CDR2: MDHEN and SYDVKM. The V and J ends lost 3 bases and 7 bases, in that order; junction bases with no gene match: 5. CDR3 in amino acids: CASSFADRREKLFF. DNA for the CDR3: TGTGCCAGCAGTTTCGCGGACAGGCGTGAAAAACTGTTTTTT.

V and J are TRBV2 and TRBJ2-6, with D possibly matching TRBD2 (5 bases). Trimming stripped 7 bases from V and 1 base from J, with 8 bases between. There are 14 residues in the CDR3. Germline V CDR1 and CDR2: SNHLY, FYNNEI. The CDR3 DNA follows: TGTGCCAGCATGGAGCGGTCTGGGGCCAACGTCCTGACTTTC. This codes for CASMERSGANVLTF.

V is TRBV7-7 and J is TRBJ2-5; TRBD2 matches at 9 bases. Looked up from germline, CDR1 is SSHAT and CDR2 is FNYEAQ (reference sequence). J was trimmed by 5 bases and V by 4 bases; bases with no gene match: 8. The CDR3 is made up of 15 amino acids. The CDR3 DNA follows: TGTGCCAGCAGCTCCCGTAGCGGGAGATATGAGACCCAGTACTTC. Translation: CASSSRSGRYETQYF.

This sequence joins TRBV11-2 and TRBJ2-7; possibly TRBD1 for D (6 bases). From germline, CDR1 is SGHAT and CDR2 FQNNGV. The germline V and J ends were trimmed by 3 bases and 2 bases, with 11 bases remaining between them. This CDR3 is 14 amino acids long. CDR3 DNA: TGTGCCAGCAGCTTGGGTGGGACAACCTACGAGCAGTACTTC. It codes for CASSLGGTTYEQYF.

This rearrangement joins TRBV9 to TRBJ2-5, with a possible D match to TRBD2 (5 bases). This CDR3 is built from 16 residues. CDR1 is SGDLS, CDR2 YYNGEE, per germline. Trimming took 5 bases from V and 1 from J, leaving 18 bases between them. The CDR3 bases are TGTGCCAGCAGGAAGGGCGAGGGAGAGGGCCAAGAGACCCAGTACTTC. It codes for CASRKGEGEGQETQYF.

The chain combines TRBV6-5 with TRBJ2-2; 11 nucleotides match TRBD1. V lost 6 bases and J lost 7; bases outside the gene matches: 7. Germline V gene data show CDR1 as MNHEY and CDR2 as SVGAGI. The CDR3 sequence is 15 residues long. The CDR3 sequence: CASSPRDRGFGELFF. The CDR3 coding sequence is TGTGCCAGCAGCCCCCGGGACAGGGGGTTCGGGGAGCTGTTTTTT.

The rearrangement joins TRBV2 to TRBJ2-1; the match to TRBD2 covers 7 bases. With V trimmed by 8 bases and J by 0 bases, 10 bases remained unmatched. Germline CDR1 and CDR2: SNHLY and FYNNEI. The CDR3 contains 16 residues. In nucleotides, the CDR3 is TGTGCCAGCCTCTGGACCGGCGGGAGCTCCTACAATGAGCAGTTCTTC. It is translated as CASLWTGGSSYNEQFF.

The chain couples TRBV4-2 to TRBJ2-6; tentatively, D is TRBD1 (5 bases). The CDR3 is 19 residues long. Per the germline V gene, CDR1 is LGHNA and CDR2 is YNFKEQ. Trimming cost V 0 bases and J 1 base, with 16 bases left between them. The CDR3 here is CASSQDGRQGASGANVLTF. In nucleotides, the CDR3 is TGTGCCAGCAGCCAAGATGGACGGCAGGGCGCTTCTGGGGCCAACGTCCTGACTTTC.

This chain connects TRBV5-1 to TRBJ1-2; 10 positions match TRBD1. Germline V gene lookup returns CDR1 SGHRS and CDR2 YFSETQ. The CDR3 totals 15 residues. The junction had 5 bases not matched to a gene; V was cut back by 2 bases and J by 4 bases. The CDR3 protein is CASSFETGGLYGYTF. CDR3 nucleotide sequence: TGCGCCAGCAGCTTCGAGACAGGGGGCCTCTATGGCTACACCTTC.

The V call is TRBV19, the J call TRBJ1-2; TRBD1 matches at 9 bases. V lost 9 bases, J lost 0 bases, and 11 bases stayed unmatched. The CDR3 totals 16 residues. From germline, CDR1 is LNHDA and CDR2 SQIVND (reference sequence). CDR3 bases: TGTGCCAGCTCCTCAGGACAGGGGTTTACTAACTATGGCTACACCTTC. Translated, it gives CASSSGQGFTNYGYTF.

V is TRBV28 and J is TRBJ2-2, with D perhaps matching TRBD1 (5 bases). V shed 6 bases and J shed 6 bases, with 11 bases lying between them. Germline V gene data show CDR1 as MDHEN and CDR2 as SYDVKM. CDR3 length: 13 amino acids. The CDR3 loop reads CASSLVGPGELFF. The CDR3 DNA follows: TGTGCCAGCAGCCTAGTGGGGCCCGGGGAGCTGTTTTTT.

J is TRBJ2-7 and V is TRBV6-6; TRBD1 aligns across 7 bases. Trimming took 4 bases from V and 3 from J; bases not matched to a gene: 6. This CDR3 comprises 14 residues. The germline V gene encodes CDR1 MNHNY and CDR2 SVGAGI (reference sequence). CDR3 sequence: CASSSTGIFYEQYF. CDR3 nucleotides: TGTGCCAGCAGTTCGACAGGGATTTTCTACGAGCAGTACTTC.

The rearrangement joins TRBV7-6 to TRBJ2-2, with D maybe TRBD2 (6 bases). Germline-derived CDR1 and CDR2 are SGHVS and FNYEAQ. V lost 1 base and J 3 bases, leaving 18 bases between the germline ends. This CDR3 has 18 residues. CDR3 sequence reads: CASSLESSTGLDTGELFF. CDR3 sequence (DNA): TGTGCCAGCAGCTTAGAATCCAGTACGGGACTTGACACCGGGGAGCTGTTTTTT.